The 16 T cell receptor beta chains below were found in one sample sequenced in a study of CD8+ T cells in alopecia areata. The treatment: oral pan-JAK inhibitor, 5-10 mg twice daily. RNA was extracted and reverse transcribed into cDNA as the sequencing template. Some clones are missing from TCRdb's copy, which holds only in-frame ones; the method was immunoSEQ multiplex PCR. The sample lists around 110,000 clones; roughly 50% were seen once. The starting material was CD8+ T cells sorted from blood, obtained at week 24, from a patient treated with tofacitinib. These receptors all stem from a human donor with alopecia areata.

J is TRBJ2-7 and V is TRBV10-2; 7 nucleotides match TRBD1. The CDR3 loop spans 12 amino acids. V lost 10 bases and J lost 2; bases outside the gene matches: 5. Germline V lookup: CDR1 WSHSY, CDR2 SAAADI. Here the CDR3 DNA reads TGCGCCACCTGGACAGGAACCTACGAGCAGTACTTC. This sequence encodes CATWTGTYEQYF.

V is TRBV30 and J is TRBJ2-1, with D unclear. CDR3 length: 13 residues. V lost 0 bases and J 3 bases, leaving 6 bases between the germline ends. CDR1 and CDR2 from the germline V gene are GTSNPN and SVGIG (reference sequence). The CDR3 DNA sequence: TGTGCCTGGAGTGTATACAGCTACAATGAGCAGTTCTTC. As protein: CAWSVYSYNEQFF.

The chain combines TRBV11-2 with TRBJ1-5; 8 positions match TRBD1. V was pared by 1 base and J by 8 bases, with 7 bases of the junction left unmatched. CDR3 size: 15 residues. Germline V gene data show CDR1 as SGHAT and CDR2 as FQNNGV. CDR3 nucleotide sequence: TGTGCCAGCAGCTTAGGCCTGACAGGGGAGAAGCCCCAGCATTTT. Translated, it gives CASSLGLTGEKPQHF.

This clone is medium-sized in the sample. The CDR3 DNA follows: TGCGCCAGCAGCTTGGAGAGCGCCACTGAAGCTTTCTTT. Translation: CASSLESATEAFF. The rearrangement joins TRBV5-1 to TRBJ1-1; no definite D call. Germline loops: CDR1 SGHRS, CDR2 YFSETQ. This CDR3 contains 13 residues. The V end was cut by 0 bases, the J end by 4 bases, with 7 bases between.

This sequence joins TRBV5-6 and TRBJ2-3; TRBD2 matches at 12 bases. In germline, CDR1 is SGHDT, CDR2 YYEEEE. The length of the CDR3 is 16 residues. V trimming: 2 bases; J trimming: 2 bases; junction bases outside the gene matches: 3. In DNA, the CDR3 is TGTGCCAGCAGCTTCGGACTAGCGGGGATCACAGATACGCAGTATTTT. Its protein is CASSFGLAGITDTQYF.

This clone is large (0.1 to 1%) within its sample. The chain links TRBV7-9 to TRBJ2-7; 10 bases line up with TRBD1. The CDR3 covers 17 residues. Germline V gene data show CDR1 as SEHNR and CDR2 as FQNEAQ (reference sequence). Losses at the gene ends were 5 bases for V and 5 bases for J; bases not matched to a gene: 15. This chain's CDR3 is CASSTNPKDRGTDEQYF. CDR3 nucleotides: TGTGCCAGCAGCACAAACCCCAAGGACAGGGGGACCGACGAGCAGTACTTC.

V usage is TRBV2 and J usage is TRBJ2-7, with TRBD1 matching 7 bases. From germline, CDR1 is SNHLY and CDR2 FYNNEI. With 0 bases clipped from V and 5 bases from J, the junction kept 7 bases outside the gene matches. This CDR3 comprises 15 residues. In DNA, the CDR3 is TGTGCCAGCAGTGAAGCCGCCGGGACAGTCAACGAGCAGTACTTC. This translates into CASSEAAGTVNEQYF.

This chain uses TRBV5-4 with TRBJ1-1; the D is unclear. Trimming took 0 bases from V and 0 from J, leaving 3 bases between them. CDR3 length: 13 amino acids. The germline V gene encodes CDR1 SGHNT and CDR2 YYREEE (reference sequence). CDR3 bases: TGTGCCAGCAGCTTGGAGATGAACACTGAAGCTTTCTTT. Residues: CASSLEMNTEAFF.

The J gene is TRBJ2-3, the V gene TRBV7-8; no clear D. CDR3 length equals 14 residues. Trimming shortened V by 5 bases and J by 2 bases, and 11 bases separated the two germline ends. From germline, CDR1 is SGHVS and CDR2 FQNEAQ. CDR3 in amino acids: CASSPRGVTDTQYF. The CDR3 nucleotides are TGTGCCAGCAGCCCTCGTGGGGTCACAGATACGCAGTATTTT.

CDR3 amino acids: CASSLDWGAYEQYF. In DNA form, the CDR3 reads TGTGCCAGCAGCTTAGACTGGGGTGCGTACGAGCAGTACTTC. J is TRBJ2-7 and V is TRBV7-8; D gene ambiguous. The V end was cut by 1 base, the J end by 4 bases, with 11 bases between. This CDR3 spans 14 amino acids. Germline lookup yields CDR1 SGHVS and CDR2 FQNEAQ.

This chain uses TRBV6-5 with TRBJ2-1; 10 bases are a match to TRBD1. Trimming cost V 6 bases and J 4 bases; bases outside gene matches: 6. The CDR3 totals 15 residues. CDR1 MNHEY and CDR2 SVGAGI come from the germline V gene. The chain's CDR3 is CASRGGQGVYNEQFF. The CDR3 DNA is TGTGCCAGCAGGGGTGGACAGGGGGTTTACAATGAGCAGTTCTTC.

CDR3 region: CASSLTDRGLVEQYF. In DNA, the CDR3 is TGTGCCAGCAGTTTGACGGACAGGGGTCTCGTCGAGCAGTACTTC. J is TRBJ2-7 and V is TRBV7-6, with 9 nucleotides matching TRBD1. The germline V gene encodes CDR1 SGHVS and CDR2 FNYEAQ. The ends lost 6 bases at V and 6 bases at J; junction bases unmatched: 12. There are 15 residues in the CDR3.

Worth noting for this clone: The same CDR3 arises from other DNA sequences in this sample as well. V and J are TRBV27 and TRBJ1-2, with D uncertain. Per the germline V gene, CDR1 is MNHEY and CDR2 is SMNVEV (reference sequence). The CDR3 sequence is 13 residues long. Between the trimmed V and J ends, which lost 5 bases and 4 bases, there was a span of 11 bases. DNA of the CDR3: TGTGCCAGCAGTCTTGGAACGGGCTATGGCTACACCTTC. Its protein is CASSLGTGYGYTF.

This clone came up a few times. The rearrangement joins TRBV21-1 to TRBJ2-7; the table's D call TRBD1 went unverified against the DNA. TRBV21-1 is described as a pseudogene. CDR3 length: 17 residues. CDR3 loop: CASSKYGVQESSYEQYF. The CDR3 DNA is TGTGCCAGCAGCAAATACGGCGTACAGGAAAGCTCCTACGAGCAGTACTTC.

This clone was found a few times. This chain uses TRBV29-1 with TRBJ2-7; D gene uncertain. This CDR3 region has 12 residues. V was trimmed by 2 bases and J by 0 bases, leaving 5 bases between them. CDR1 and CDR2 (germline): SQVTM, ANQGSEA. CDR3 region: CSVEYGSYEQYF. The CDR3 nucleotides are TGCAGCGTTGAATATGGCTCCTACGAGCAGTACTTC.

DNA for the CDR3: TGCGCCAGCAGCCAAGAGATACAGCCTGTTGAAAAACTGTTTTTT. As protein: CASSQEIQPVEKLFF. V and J are TRBV4-1 and TRBJ1-4, with D unresolved. This CDR3 is built from 15 residues. Germline V gene sequence: CDR1 MGHRA, CDR2 YSYEKL. Trimming stripped 0 bases from V and 7 bases from J, with 12 bases between.